The 24 T cell receptor beta chains given below trace back to one sample, sequenced in a study of blood T cell repertoires in COVID-19. Produced via immunoSEQ multiplex PCR; TCRdb's table is partial and in-frame only. The table shows 200,000 to 250,000 clones, with 83% occurring only once. Sequencing was carried out using peripheral blood. These receptors were collected from a human donor in a cohort sampled during active COVID-19.

For the CDR3, the DNA is TGTGCCAGCAGCTTAGATATGGGGGAGGGGTTGTACGAGCAGTACTTC. It is translated as CASSLDMGEGLYEQYF. The chain recombines TRBV11-2 with TRBJ2-7, with 7 bases that match TRBD2. This CDR3 is built from 16 residues. Germline V gene sequence: CDR1 SGHAT, CDR2 FQNNGV. The junction had 9 bases not matched to a gene; V was cut back by 0 bases and J by 4 bases.

The CDR3 sequence is CASSIITGGTNTGELFF. In DNA, the CDR3 is TGTGCCAGTAGTATAATAACGGGGGGCACAAACACCGGGGAGCTGTTTTTT. The J gene is TRBJ2-2, the V gene TRBV19; TRBD2 is a possible D gene (7 bases). This CDR3 is built from 17 residues. The V end was cut by 2 bases, the J end by 2 bases, with 15 bases between. Germline CDR1 is LNHDA and CDR2 is SQIVND (reference sequence).

The V and J genes are TRBV5-5 and TRBJ2-7, with a possible D match to TRBD1 (6 bases). The CDR3 spans 15 residues. Germline CDR1 is SGHKS and CDR2 is YYEKEE (reference sequence). Trimming removed 0 bases at V and 2 bases at J, with 12 bases between. Here the CDR3 DNA reads TGTGCCAGCAGCTTGGGGCCGGGACATACCTACGAGCAGTACTTC. As protein: CASSLGPGHTYEQYF.

The chain employs TRBV2 and TRBJ2-3; 14 positions match TRBD2. J was trimmed by 4 bases and V by 7 bases; bases with no gene match: 4. Germline V gives CDR1 SNHLY, CDR2 FYNNEI. This CDR3 spans 15 amino acids. The CDR3 here is CASKGLAGAADTQYF. CDR3 sequence (DNA): TGTGCCAGCAAGGGACTAGCGGGGGCAGCAGATACGCAGTATTTT.

DNA of the CDR3: TGCGCCAGCAGCGCAGGGGGAGAGACCCAGTACTTC. Translating it yields CASSAGGETQYF. This rearrangement joins TRBV5-1 to TRBJ2-5, with 7 bases fitting TRBD1. V shed 4 bases and J 4 bases; nucleotides not matched to a gene: 1. CDR1 is SGHRS, CDR2 YFSETQ, per germline. This CDR3 is built from 12 residues. Variable domain in full (rest from reference TRBV5-1 and TRBJ2-5): KAGVTQTPRYLIKTRGQQVTLSCSPISGHRSVSWYQQTPGQGLQFLFEYFSETQRNKGNFPGRFSGRQFSNSRSEMNVSTLELGDSALYLCASSAGGETQYFGPGTRLLVL.

This chain links TRBV7-9 with TRBJ2-3, with D tentatively TRBD1 (5 bases). CDR1 is SEHNR, CDR2 FQNEAQ, per germline (reference sequence). Trimming stripped 1 base from V and 2 bases from J, with 10 bases between. The CDR3 has 15 amino acids. The CDR3 nucleotides are TGTGCCAGCAGCTTAGACAGGCTTAACACAGATACGCAGTATTTT. It codes for CASSLDRLNTDTQYF.

This clone was detected a few times. The rearrangement links TRBV14 to TRBJ2-7, with TRBD2 matching over 9 bases. Germline values: CDR1 SGHDN, CDR2 FVKESK. The length of the CDR3 is 15 residues. V was pared by 2 bases and J by 4 bases, with 6 bases of the junction left unmatched. The CDR3 region is CASSQYSGRVYEQYF. The CDR3 nucleotides are TGTGCCAGCAGCCAATATAGCGGGAGAGTTTACGAGCAGTACTTC.

CDR3 sequence: CASSLEPTFNQPQHF. In nucleotides, the CDR3 is TGTGCCAGCAGCTTGGAGCCTACTTTTAATCAGCCCCAGCATTTT. The chain carries TRBV7-6 and TRBJ1-5; no reliable D call. The CDR3 is 15 amino acids. The V end was cut by 3 bases, the J end by 4 bases, with 13 bases between. Germline CDR1 SGHVS, CDR2 FNYEAQ.

This clone was recorded once. The chain carries TRBV2 and TRBJ1-4; possible D gene TRBD1, 5 bases. V was clipped by 11 bases and J by 8 bases, with 21 bases between them. This CDR3 comprises 14 residues. Germline values: CDR1 SNHLY, CDR2 FYNNEI. CDR3 sequence: CAGAGGTGREKLFF. CDR3 DNA sequence: TGTGCCGGCGCGGGGGGGACCGGTCGGGAAAAACTGTTTTTT.

The chain employs TRBV7-9 and TRBJ2-1, with 12 positions matching TRBD2. CDR1 and CDR2 from the germline V gene are SEHNR and FQNEAQ (reference sequence). The trim removed 5 bases at V and 0 bases at J, leaving 5 bases unmatched. The CDR3 consists of 17 residues. Here the CDR3 DNA reads TGTGCCAGCAGCCACGGACTAGCGGGAATCTCCTACAATGAGCAGTTCTTC. This translates into CASSHGLAGISYNEQFF.

The V and J genes are TRBV10-3 and TRBJ1-2; 8 bases line up with TRBD1. There are 17 residues in the CDR3. Germline V gene data show CDR1 as ENHRY and CDR2 as SYGVKD. The J segment lost 5 bases and the V segment lost 6 bases, leaving 17 bases of the junction unmatched. CDR3 region: CAISQTRPGQDSYGYTF. The DNA of the CDR3 is TGTGCCATCAGCCAGACTCGACCGGGACAGGATTCGTATGGCTACACCTTC.

The chain is built from TRBV5-1 and TRBJ2-7; TRBD1 agrees at 7 bases. Germline CDR1 reads SGHRS; CDR2 reads YFSETQ. Trimming cost V 0 bases and J 6 bases; bases outside gene matches: 3. CDR3 length: 13 amino acids. The CDR3 protein is CASSLGQGFEQYF. The CDR3 DNA follows: TGCGCCAGCAGCTTGGGACAGGGATTCGAGCAGTACTTC.

The chain joins TRBV28 to TRBJ2-1; 13 nucleotides match TRBD2. Losses at the gene ends were 7 bases for V and 7 bases for J; bases not matched to a gene: 10. Germline V lookup: CDR1 MDHEN, CDR2 SYDVKM. This CDR3 has 16 amino acids. The CDR3 DNA is TGTGCCAGCACCCTTCTGGGACTAGCGGGAATAAATGAGCAGTTCTTC. It codes for CASTLLGLAGINEQFF.

This clone showed up just once. This sequence joins TRBV5-1 and TRBJ2-5; 11 bases match TRBD2. The CDR3 loop spans 14 amino acids. The germline V gene encodes CDR1 SGHRS and CDR2 YFSETQ. V lost 4 bases to trimming and J lost 3 bases; unmatched junction nucleotides: 2. CDR3 loop: CASSQGLAEETQYF. The CDR3, as DNA: TGCGCCAGCAGCCAGGGACTAGCGGAAGAGACCCAGTACTTC.

The V gene is TRBV29-1, the J gene TRBJ2-7, with a tentative D call TRBD1 (6 bases). Deletions cut 5 bases from V and 6 bases from J, with 23 bases between. The CDR3 contains 15 residues. CDR1 is SQVTM and CDR2 is ANQGSEA in the germline V gene. In DNA, the CDR3 is TGCAGCGTTCTGTCCCAGGGGAGAGAACGAGGCGAGCAGTACTTC. This translates into CSVLSQGRERGEQYF.

This chain uses TRBV4-1 with TRBJ2-2; 7 bases are shared with TRBD1. The germline CDR1 and CDR2 sequences are MGHRA and YSYEKL. V gave up 2 bases and J gave up 5 bases; unmatched junction bases: 5. The CDR3 length is 15 residues. As DNA, the CDR3 is TGCGCCAGCAGCCAACCTTACAGGGGTACCGGGGAGCTGTTTTTT. Amino acid sequence: CASSQPYRGTGELFF.

The chain has TRBV6-6 and TRBJ2-2; TRBD1 aligns across 9 bases. The germline gives CDR1 MNHNY, CDR2 SVGAGI (reference sequence). The ends lost 5 bases at V and 5 bases at J; junction bases unmatched: 9. The CDR3 spans 16 residues. The CDR3 here is CASSKGQGRVTGELFF. The CDR3, as DNA: TGTGCCAGCAGTAAAGGACAGGGGAGAGTTACCGGGGAGCTGTTTTTT.

The CDR3 nucleotides read TGTGCCAGCACTCCACGAAGGGGAGGCGGTAATGAAAAACTGTTTTTT. It codes for CASTPRRGGGNEKLFF. The rearrangement uses TRBV6-6 and TRBJ1-4; tentatively, D is TRBD1 (5 bases). Germline V CDR1 and CDR2: MNHNY, SVGAGI (reference sequence). V lost 7 bases and J 4 bases, leaving 19 bases between the germline ends. CDR3 length: 16 residues.

This sequence joins TRBV28 and TRBJ1-4; 7 nucleotides align to TRBD1. The ends lost 7 bases at V and 5 bases at J; junction bases unmatched: 7. Looked up from germline, CDR1 is MDHEN and CDR2 is SYDVKM. CDR3 size: 14 residues. The CDR3 here is CASIPGGSNEKLFF. The CDR3 region has the DNA TGTGCCAGCATCCCAGGGGGGTCAAATGAAAAACTGTTTTTT.

CDR3 sequence reads: CASSNVMNRAVTDTQYF. The CDR3 DNA follows: TGTGCCAGCAGCAACGTCATGAACAGGGCCGTGACAGATACGCAGTATTTT. The chain recombines TRBV21-1 with TRBJ2-3; the table's TRBD1 call for D was not verified on the DNA. TRBV21-1 is annotated as a pseudogene. The CDR3 is 17 amino acids.

V is TRBV6-5 and J is TRBJ2-7; TRBD1 matches 10 bases. CDR3 length: 14 amino acids. Trimming took 4 bases from V and 3 from J; bases not matched to a gene: 3. The germline V gene has CDR1 MNHEY and CDR2 SVGAGI. CDR3 region: CASSSWDRGYEQYF. The CDR3 coding sequence is TGTGCCAGCAGTTCGTGGGACAGGGGCTACGAGCAGTACTTC.

The chain links TRBV19 to TRBJ1-5; TRBD1 aligns across 8 bases. V lost 9 bases and J lost 1; bases outside the gene matches: 5. Germline CDR1 and CDR2: LNHDA and SQIVND (reference sequence). There are 14 residues in the CDR3. The CDR3 sequence: CASYDRGSNQPQHF. The CDR3 DNA is TGTGCCAGCTACGACAGGGGAAGCAATCAGCCCCAGCATTTT.

The chain joins TRBV3-1 (or the pseudogene TRBV3-2) to TRBJ2-5, with TRBD2 matching 8 bases. The CDR3 extends over 16 amino acids. The V gene end was trimmed by 8 bases and the J gene end by 1 base; junction bases not matched to a gene: 12. Germline-derived CDR1 and CDR2 are LGHDT and YNNKEL (reference sequence). In nucleotides, the CDR3 is TGTGCCAGCGGCCGAGGCCCGGGGGGGCCCCAAGAGACCCAGTACTTC. This sequence encodes CASGRGPGGPQETQYF.

The rearrangement joins TRBV19 to TRBJ2-7; a weak D match, TRBD1 (6 bases). Trimming left V 10 bases short and J 2 bases short, with 18 bases between. The CDR3 totals 14 residues. Germline CDR1 LNHDA, CDR2 SQIVND (reference sequence). This CDR3 is CATSNPRQAYEQYF. CDR3 nucleotide sequence: TGTGCCACCTCAAACCCAAGACAGGCCTACGAGCAGTACTTC.